This TCR beta chain was profiled in a study of blood T cells in healthy people across ages. Germline CDR1 reads WSHSY; CDR2 reads SAAADI. V lost 10 bases and J lost 6; bases outside the gene matches: 9. There are 13 residues in the CDR3. Sample-barcoded 5' priming and a J-beta primer mix drove a second PCR of roughly 6 to 12 cycles. Each cDNA molecule was tagged by a template-switch adaptor with 12 random nucleotides. TCRdb analysed the 5' RACE reads with MiXCR anew, one entry per CDR3 protein. The profile shows more than 450,000 distinct CDR3 sequences, about 26% of them singletons. The same specimen was also included in a second study, on T cells of mothers and their children. From that paper: The study obtained over 9 million TCR beta CDR3 reads per mother and some 3 million per child.

The gene calls are TRBV10-2 and TRBJ2-3; 8 nucleotides match TRBD2. The sample taken for sequencing was blood. This clonotype was obtained from a boy younger than 10 in good health. The CDR3 nucleotides are TGCGCCACCGGGGGAGCGGGAGAGGATACGCAGTATTTT. It is translated as CATGGAGEDTQYF.